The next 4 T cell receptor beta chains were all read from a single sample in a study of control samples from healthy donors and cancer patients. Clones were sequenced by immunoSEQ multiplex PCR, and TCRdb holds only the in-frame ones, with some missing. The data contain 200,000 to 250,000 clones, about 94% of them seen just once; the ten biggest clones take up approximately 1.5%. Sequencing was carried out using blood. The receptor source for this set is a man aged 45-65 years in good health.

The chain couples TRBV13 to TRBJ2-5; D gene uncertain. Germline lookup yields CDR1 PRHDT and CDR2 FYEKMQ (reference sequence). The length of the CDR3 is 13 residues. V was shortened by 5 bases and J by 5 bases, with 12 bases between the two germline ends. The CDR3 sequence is CASSPRLGETQYF. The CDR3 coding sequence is TGTGCCAGCAGCCCGCGATTGGGGGAGACCCAGTACTTC.

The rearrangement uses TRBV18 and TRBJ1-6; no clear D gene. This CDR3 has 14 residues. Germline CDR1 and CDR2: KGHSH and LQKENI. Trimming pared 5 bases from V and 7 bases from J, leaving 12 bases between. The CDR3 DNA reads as TGTGCCAGCTCAACCGGACCTTCGAATTCACCCCTCCACTTT. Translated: CASSTGPSNSPLHF.

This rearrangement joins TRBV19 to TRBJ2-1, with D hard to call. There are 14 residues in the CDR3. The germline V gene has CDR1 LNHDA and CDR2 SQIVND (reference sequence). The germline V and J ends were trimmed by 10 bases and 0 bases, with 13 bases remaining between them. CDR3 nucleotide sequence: TGTGCCACACGACGCCAAAGCTCCTACAATGAGCAGTTCTTC. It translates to CATRRQSSYNEQFF.

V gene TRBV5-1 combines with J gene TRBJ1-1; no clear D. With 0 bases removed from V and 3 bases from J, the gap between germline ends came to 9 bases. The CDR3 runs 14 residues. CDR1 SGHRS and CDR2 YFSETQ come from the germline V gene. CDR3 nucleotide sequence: TGCGCCAGCAGCTTGGCCTACGGGGACACTGAAGCTTTCTTT. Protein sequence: CASSLAYGDTEAFF.